These 6 T cell receptor beta chains were sequenced from one sample in a study of cytomegalovirus exposure and HLA in healthy donors. 60 Vbeta and 13 Jbeta primers were used in PCR. The assay was immunoSEQ multiplex PCR, and TCRdb's table has in-frame clones only and misses some. The data hold roughly 49,000 clones, with around 81% observed a single time. The source material was PBMCs. Receptors originate from a boy younger than 18 in good health and CMV-seropositive.

The rearrangement links TRBV14 to TRBJ2-4, with 8 bases matching TRBD1. This CDR3 contains 16 residues. The J segment lost 6 bases and the V segment lost 1 base, leaving 8 bases of the junction unmatched. Germline V gene data show CDR1 as SGHDN and CDR2 as FVKESK. The CDR3 loop is CASSQVVGTGRNIQYF. For the CDR3, the DNA is TGTGCCAGCAGCCAAGTAGTCGGGACAGGTAGAAACATTCAGTACTTC.

V and J are TRBV5-6 and TRBJ1-2; 7 bases map to TRBD1. With V trimmed by 2 bases and J by 3 bases, 4 bases remained unmatched. The CDR3 runs to 14 residues. Looked up from germline, CDR1 is SGHDT and CDR2 is YYEEEE. The CDR3: CASSLIDRDYGYTF. The CDR3 DNA is TGTGCCAGCAGCTTAATAGACAGGGACTATGGCTACACCTTC.

The chain is built from TRBV10-1 and TRBJ1-5; D call uncertain. The germline V gene encodes CDR1 WNHNN and CDR2 SYGVQD (reference sequence). Trimming took 3 bases from V and 5 from J, leaving 5 bases between them. CDR3 length: 12 residues. CDR3 amino acids: CASSDSDQPQHF. CDR3 nucleotides: TGCGCCAGCAGTGACAGCGATCAGCCCCAGCATTTT.

The chain employs TRBV11-2 and TRBJ2-5; maybe TRBD1 (6 bases). Trimming removed 4 bases from V and 2 bases from J, with 11 bases in between. The CDR3 is made up of 14 amino acids. CDR1 is SGHAT and CDR2 is FQNNGV in the germline V gene. In nucleotides, the CDR3 is TGTGCCAGCAGCTATGACAGGCTTCAAGAGACCCAGTACTTC. It specifies CASSYDRLQETQYF.

This sequence joins TRBV6-5 and TRBJ1-5; TRBD1 aligns across 8 bases. With V trimmed by 7 bases and J by 4 bases, 3 bases remained unmatched. The V gene's germline CDR1 is MNHEY and CDR2 SVGAGI. The CDR3 sequence is 13 residues long. CDR3 sequence reads: CASTWTGNQPQHF. The DNA for the CDR3 is TGTGCCAGCACTTGGACAGGGAATCAGCCCCAGCATTTT.

The genes are TRBV5-1 and TRBJ2-1, with 8 nucleotides matching TRBD2. The CDR3 is made up of 15 amino acids. Trimming at V came to 1 base and at J to 3 bases, leaving 3 bases not matched to a gene. CDR1 and CDR2 (germline): SGHRS, YFSETQ. This CDR3 reads CASSLPAGDYNEQFF. CDR3 nucleotides: TGCGCCAGCAGCTTGCCAGCGGGGGACTACAATGAGCAGTTCTTC.